One T cell receptor (beta chain) is described in this entry. Its target is unknown. The RNA input was about 0.5 to 1 ug, and it was reverse transcribed with random hexamers. TCRdb re-called the immunoSEQ multiplex PCR reads through MiXCR, storing one row per CDR3 protein. The data show some 150,000 distinct CDR3 sequences, roughly 95% seen once. Looked up from germline, CDR1 is LNHDA and CDR2 is SQIVND (reference sequence). Trimming cost V 4 bases and J 6 bases; bases outside gene matches: 14. The CDR3 sequence is 17 residues long. The sample comes from a study of CD8 T cells in Susac syndrome. Broader study findings: The study conceded that relatively few individuals underwent its TCR sequencing and HLA analysis.

Sequencing was carried out using CD4+ T cells from PBMCs. The V gene is TRBV19, the J gene TRBJ1-5; TRBD1 agrees at 8 bases. This clonotype originated in a human donor with Susac syndrome. The CDR3 sequence is CASSTQPTGQVLQPQHF. The CDR3 DNA reads TGTGCCAGTAGTACGCAGCCCACGGGACAGGTCCTTCAGCCCCAGCATTTT.